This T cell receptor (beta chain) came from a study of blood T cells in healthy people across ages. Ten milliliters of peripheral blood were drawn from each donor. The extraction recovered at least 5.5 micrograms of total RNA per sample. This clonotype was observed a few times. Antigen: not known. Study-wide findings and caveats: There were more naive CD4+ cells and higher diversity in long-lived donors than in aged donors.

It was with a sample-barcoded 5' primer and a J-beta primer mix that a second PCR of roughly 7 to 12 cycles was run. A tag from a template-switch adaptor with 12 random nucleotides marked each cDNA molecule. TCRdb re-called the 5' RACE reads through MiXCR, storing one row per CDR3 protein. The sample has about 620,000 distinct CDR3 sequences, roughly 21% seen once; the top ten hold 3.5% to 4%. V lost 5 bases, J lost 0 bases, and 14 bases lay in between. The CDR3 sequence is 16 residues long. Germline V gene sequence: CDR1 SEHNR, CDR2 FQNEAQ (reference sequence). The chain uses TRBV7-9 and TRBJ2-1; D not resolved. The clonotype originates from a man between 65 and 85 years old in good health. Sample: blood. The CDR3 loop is CASSPLESSSYNEQFF. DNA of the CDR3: TGTGCCAGCAGCCCTTTAGAGTCCTCCTCCTACAATGAGCAGTTCTTC.